The clone carrying this TCR beta chain was observed a few times. Its antigen is not known. The sample comes from a study of CD8 T cells in ankylosing spondylitis. Germline lookup yields CDR1 LGHDT and CDR2 YNNKEL (reference sequence). This CDR3 is 13 amino acids long. V was clipped by 1 base and J by 5 bases, with 8 bases between them. Researchers built TCR beta libraries using quantitative 5'-RACE with molecular barcodes. TCRdb re-analysed the 5' RACE reads in MiXCR, keeping a single row per CDR3 protein. The data show approximately 350,000 distinct CDR3 sequences, with 20% to 25% seen just once and about an eighth held by the top ten. General observations from the study: Seven or eight highly homologous variants formed a TCR beta motif that appeared characteristic of ankylosing spondylitis blood. Disease-associated clones were reportedly significantly overrepresented in matched ankylosing spondylitis synovial fluid.

This sequence was found in a male donor with ankylosing spondylitis or in good health (not recorded which). The chain employs TRBV3-1 and TRBJ2-5; TRBD2 is a possible D gene (6 bases). Material: blood, either unsorted or a sorted T cell fraction (not recorded which). CDR3 in amino acids: CASSQGLEETQYF. The CDR3 DNA is TGTGCCAGCAGCCAAGGACTAGAGGAGACCCAGTACTTC.